The TCR beta chain under discussion was sequenced for a study of cytomegalovirus exposure and HLA in healthy donors. General study points: Generally TCR sequences proved uncommon, though certain public TCRs appeared in numerous donors. Some TCR beta chains (roughly 150 of them) were listed as cytomegalovirus-associated. Specificity of a few CMV-associated chains for CMV antigens was verified in vitro.

On this clone: Its antigen is undetermined.

The donors were part of the validation cohort, which consisted of more than 90 subjects and was separate from the first cohort of 670 or so subjects. Germline V gene lookup returns CDR1 SEHNR and CDR2 FQNEAQ (reference sequence). CDR3 length equals 18 residues. J was trimmed by 3 bases and V by 6 bases; bases with no gene match: 14. Assay: immunoSEQ multiplex PCR; the TCRdb copy retains only in-frame clones and omits some. Among around 300,000 clones listed, roughly 86% were seen once. This chain joins TRBV7-9 and TRBJ1-1, with 12 bases lining up with TRBD1. The clonotype comes from a man aged 25 to 40 in good health and CMV-seronegative. Sample: PBMCs. The chain's CDR3 is CASRPRWDRGRVDTEAFF. CDR3 bases: TGTGCCAGCAGACCAAGGTGGGACAGGGGGCGCGTGGACACTGAAGCTTTCTTT.